This entry is about one TCR beta chain. Antigen specificity is unknown. The repertoire was sequenced with immunoSEQ multiplex PCR; TCRdb's copy has only in-frame clones and lacks some. The data hold 120,000 or so clones, with approximately 91% observed a single time. The data were obtained in a study of T cell responses to AZD1222 COVID-19 vaccine. CDR1 MNHEY and CDR2 SMNVEV come from the germline V gene (reference sequence). The V end was cut by 5 bases, the J end by 8 bases, with 17 bases between. The CDR3 runs to 14 residues. Study-wide findings and caveats: CD4 TCRs covered the whole spike, strongest at regions 160-218 and 743-854.

The TCR originated in an adult in good health. The chain is built from TRBV27 and TRBJ2-3, with D possibly matching TRBD1 (5 bases). The starting material was peripheral blood, obtained on day 0 of AZD1222 vaccination. CDR3 sequence reads: CASSAYDRPGTQYF. In DNA form, the CDR3 reads TGTGCCAGCAGTGCCTATGACAGACCCGGTACGCAGTATTTT.